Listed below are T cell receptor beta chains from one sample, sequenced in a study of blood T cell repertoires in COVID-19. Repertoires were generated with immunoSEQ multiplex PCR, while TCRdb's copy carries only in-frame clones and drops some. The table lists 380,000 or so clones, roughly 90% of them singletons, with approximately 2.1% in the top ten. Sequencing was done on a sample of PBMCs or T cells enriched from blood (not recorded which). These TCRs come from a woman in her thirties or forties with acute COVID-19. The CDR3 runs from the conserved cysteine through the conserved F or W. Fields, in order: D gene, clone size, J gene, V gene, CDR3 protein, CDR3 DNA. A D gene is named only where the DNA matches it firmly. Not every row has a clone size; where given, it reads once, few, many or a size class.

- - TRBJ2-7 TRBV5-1 CASSLVSRARDMYEQYF TGCGCCAGCAGCTTGGTATCTCGGGCCAGGGACATGTACGAGCAGTACTTC
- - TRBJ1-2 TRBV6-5 CASSSAKFGLNYGYTF TGTGCCAGCAGTTCGGCTAAGTTTGGACTAAACTATGGCTACACCTTC
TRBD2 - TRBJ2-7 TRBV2 CASSGSPSGGALEQYF TGTGCCAGCAGCGGATCCCCCAGCGGGGGGGCCCTCGAGCAGTACTTC
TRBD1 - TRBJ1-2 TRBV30 CAWSGWTGTPYGYTF TGTGCCTGGAGTGGATGGACAGGAACACCCTATGGCTACACCTTC
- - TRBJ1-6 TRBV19 CASSIGGGDSPLHF TGTGCCAGTAGTATAGGAGGGGGGGATTCACCCCTCCACTTT
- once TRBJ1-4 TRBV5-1 CASREGGEKLFF TGCGCCAGCAGGGAGGGCGGGGAAAAACTGTTTTTT
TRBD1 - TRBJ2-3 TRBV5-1 CASSGDRGRGTQYF TGCGCCAGCAGCGGGGACAGGGGGCGCGGTACGCAGTATTTT
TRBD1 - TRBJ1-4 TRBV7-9 CASRFDRGEKLFF TGTGCCAGCAGATTTGACAGGGGCGAAAAACTGTTTTTT
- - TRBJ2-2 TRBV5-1 CASSSGTSNGELFF TGCGCCAGCAGCTCCGGGACTTCCAACGGGGAGCTGTTTTTT
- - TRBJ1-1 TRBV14 CASSPFTDMNTEAFF TGTGCCAGCAGCCCTTTCACAGACATGAACACTGAAGCTTTCTTT
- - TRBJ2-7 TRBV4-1 CASRGGPGYEQYF TGCGCCAGCAGAGGGGGACCGGGGTACGAGCAGTACTTC
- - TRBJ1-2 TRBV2 CASSEAGFRGTGYTF TGTGCCAGCAGTGAAGCGGGGTTTAGGGGAACTGGCTACACCTTC
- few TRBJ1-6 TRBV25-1 CASSEGRGSSPLHF TGTGCCAGCAGTGAAGGACGGGGTAGTTCACCCCTCCACTTT
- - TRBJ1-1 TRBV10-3 CAISESAGNTEAFF TGTGCCATCAGTGAGTCGGCGGGAAACACTGAAGCTTTCTTT
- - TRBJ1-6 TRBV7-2 CASSPRDTYNSPLHF TGTGCCAGCAGCCCCCGGGACACATATAATTCACCCCTCCACTTT
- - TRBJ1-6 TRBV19 CASSIGTNNSPLHF TGTGCCAGTAGTATCGGGACTAATAATTCACCCCTCCACTTT
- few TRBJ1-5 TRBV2 CASSQTAGIPNQPQHF TGTGCCAGCAGTCAAACGGCAGGGATCCCCAATCAGCCCCAGCATTTT
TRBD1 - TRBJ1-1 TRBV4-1 CASRRQGMGEAFF TGCGCCAGCAGACGACAGGGTATGGGTGAAGCTTTCTTT
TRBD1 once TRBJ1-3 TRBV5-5 CASRAGQGARGNTIYF TGTGCCAGCAGGGCCGGACAGGGGGCGAGGGGAAACACCATATATTTT
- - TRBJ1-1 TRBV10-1 CASSGQLNTEAFF TGCGCCAGCAGCGGACAGTTGAACACTGAAGCTTTCTTT
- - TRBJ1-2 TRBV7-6 CASSLVPRVDYGYTF TGTGCCAGCAGCTTAGTACCCAGGGTGGACTATGGCTACACCTTC
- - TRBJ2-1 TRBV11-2 CASSLGGAGAPGGEQFF TGTGCCAGCAGCTTAGGTGGGGCGGGGGCGCCGGGGGGTGAGCAGTTCTTC
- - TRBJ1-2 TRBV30 CAWKGGDGYGYTF TGTGCCTGGAAAGGGGGAGATGGCTATGGCTACACCTTC
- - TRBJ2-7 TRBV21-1 CASSKVVQEQGYEQYF TGTGCCAGCAGCAAAGTCGTTCAAGAACAGGGCTACGAGCAGTACTTC
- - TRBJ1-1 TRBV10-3 CASQRGGPNTEAFF TGTGCCTCACAACGGGGAGGGCCGAACACTGAAGCTTTCTTT
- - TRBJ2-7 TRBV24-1 CATSDSRSYEQYF TGTGCCACCAGTGACTCCAGGTCATACGAGCAGTACTTC
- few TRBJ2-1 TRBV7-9 CASSLSTGEQFF TGTGCCAGCAGCTTAAGTACGGGTGAGCAGTTCTTC
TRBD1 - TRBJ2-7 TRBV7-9 CASSLTRTGRYEQYF TGTGCCAGCAGCTTAACCCGGACAGGCCGTTACGAGCAGTACTTT